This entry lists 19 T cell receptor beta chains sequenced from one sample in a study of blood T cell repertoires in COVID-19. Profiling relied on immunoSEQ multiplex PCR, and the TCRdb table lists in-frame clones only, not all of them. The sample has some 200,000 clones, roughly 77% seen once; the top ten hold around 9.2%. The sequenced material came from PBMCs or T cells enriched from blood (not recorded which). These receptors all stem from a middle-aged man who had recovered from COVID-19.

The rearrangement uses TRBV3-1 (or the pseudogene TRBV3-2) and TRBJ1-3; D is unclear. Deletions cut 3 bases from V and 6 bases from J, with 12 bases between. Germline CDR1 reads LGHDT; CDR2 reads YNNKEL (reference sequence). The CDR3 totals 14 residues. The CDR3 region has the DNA TGTGCCAGCAGCCATTTCACAGTGGTAAACACCATATATTTT. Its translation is CASSHFTVVNTIYF.

CDR3 DNA sequence: TGTGCCAGCAGTGGGGGGACTAGCGGAACAAGGTACAATGAGCAGTTCTTC. Translation gives CASSGGTSGTRYNEQFF. This sequence joins TRBV6-1 and TRBJ2-1, with 11 bases aligning to TRBD2. CDR3 length: 17 residues. The germline V gene encodes CDR1 MNHNS and CDR2 SASEGT. Germline trimming cut 4 bases from V and 4 bases from J; bases unmatched to any gene: 9.

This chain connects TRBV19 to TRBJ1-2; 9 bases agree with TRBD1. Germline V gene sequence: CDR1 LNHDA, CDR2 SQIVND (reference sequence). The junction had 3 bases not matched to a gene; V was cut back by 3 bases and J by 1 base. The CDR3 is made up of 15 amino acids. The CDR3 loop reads CASSMGTGNNYGYTF. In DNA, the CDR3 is TGTGCCAGTAGTATGGGGACAGGGAATAACTATGGCTACACCTTC.

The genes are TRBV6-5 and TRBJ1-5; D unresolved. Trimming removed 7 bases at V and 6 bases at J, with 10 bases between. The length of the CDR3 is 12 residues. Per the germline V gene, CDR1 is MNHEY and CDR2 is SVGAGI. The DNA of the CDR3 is TGTGCCAGCACCCCACTCCGTCAGCCCCAGCATTTT. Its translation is CASTPLRQPQHF.

The CDR3 coding sequence is TGTGCCAGCAGTTTCGGGACAGGGACCTACGAGCAGTACTTC. This gives the protein CASSFGTGTYEQYF. The V call is TRBV6-5, the J call TRBJ2-7; 9 bases line up with TRBD1. The V and J ends lost 4 bases and 2 bases, in that order; junction bases with no gene match: 3. Germline CDR1 and CDR2: MNHEY and SVGAGI. The CDR3 sequence is 14 residues long.

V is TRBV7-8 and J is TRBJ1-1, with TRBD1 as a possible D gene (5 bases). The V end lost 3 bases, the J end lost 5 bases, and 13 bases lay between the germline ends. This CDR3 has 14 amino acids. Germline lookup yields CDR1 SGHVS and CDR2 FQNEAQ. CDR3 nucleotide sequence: TGTGCCAGCAGCTTTGCAGGGTTGGGGACTGAAGCTTTCTTT. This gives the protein CASSFAGLGTEAFF.

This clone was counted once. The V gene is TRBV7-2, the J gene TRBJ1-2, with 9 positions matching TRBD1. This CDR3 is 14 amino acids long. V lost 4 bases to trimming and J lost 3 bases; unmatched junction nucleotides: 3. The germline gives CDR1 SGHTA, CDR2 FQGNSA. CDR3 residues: CASSSTGGDYGYTF. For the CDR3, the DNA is TGTGCCAGCAGCTCCACAGGGGGCGACTATGGCTACACCTTC.

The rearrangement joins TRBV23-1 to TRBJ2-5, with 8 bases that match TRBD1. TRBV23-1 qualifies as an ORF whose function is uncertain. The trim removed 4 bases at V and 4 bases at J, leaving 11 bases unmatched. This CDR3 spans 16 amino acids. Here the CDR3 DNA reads TGCGCCAGCAGTCGAGGGGACAGGAGGATGGGAGAGACCCAGTACTTC. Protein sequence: CASSRGDRRMGETQYF.

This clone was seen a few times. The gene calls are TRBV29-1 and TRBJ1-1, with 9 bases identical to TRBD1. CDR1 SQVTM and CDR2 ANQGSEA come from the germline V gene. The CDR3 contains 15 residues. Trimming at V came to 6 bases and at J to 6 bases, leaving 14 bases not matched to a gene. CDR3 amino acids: CSVISFDRGRSEAFF. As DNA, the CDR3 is TGCAGCGTGATTAGCTTTGACAGGGGGAGGTCTGAAGCTTTCTTT.

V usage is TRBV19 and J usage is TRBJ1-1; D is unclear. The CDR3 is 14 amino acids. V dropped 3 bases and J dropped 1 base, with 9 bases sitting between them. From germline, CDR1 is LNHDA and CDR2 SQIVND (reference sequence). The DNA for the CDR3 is TGTGCCAGTAGTATGGCCGGAGGGAACACTGAAGCTTTCTTT. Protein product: CASSMAGGNTEAFF.

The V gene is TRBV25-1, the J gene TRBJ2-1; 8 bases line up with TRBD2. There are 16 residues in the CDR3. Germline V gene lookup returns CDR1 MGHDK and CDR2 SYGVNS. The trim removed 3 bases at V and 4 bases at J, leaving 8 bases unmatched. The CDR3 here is CASSDLSGAIYNEQFF. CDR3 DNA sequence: TGTGCCAGCAGTGACCTTAGCGGGGCGATTTACAATGAGCAGTTCTTC.

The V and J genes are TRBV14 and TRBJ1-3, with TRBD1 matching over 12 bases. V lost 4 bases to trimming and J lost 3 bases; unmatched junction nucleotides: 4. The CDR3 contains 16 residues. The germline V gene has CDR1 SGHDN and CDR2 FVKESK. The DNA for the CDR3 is TGTGCCAGCAGCCGGGGGACAGGGGGCTATGGAAACACCATATATTTT. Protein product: CASSRGTGGYGNTIYF.

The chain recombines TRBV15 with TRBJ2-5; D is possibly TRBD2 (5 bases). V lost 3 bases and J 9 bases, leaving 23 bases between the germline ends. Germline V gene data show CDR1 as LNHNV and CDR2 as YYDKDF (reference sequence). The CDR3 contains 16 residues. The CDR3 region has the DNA TGTGCCACCAGCAGCGTGGCAGGCCGGGGTGTCCGGGCCCAGTACTTC. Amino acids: CATSSVAGRGVRAQYF.

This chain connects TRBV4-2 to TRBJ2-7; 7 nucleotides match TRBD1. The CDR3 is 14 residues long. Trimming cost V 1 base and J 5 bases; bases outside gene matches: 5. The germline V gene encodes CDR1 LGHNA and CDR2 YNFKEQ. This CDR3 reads CASSQAGQGDEQYF. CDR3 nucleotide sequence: TGTGCCAGCAGCCAAGCGGGGCAGGGGGACGAGCAGTACTTC.

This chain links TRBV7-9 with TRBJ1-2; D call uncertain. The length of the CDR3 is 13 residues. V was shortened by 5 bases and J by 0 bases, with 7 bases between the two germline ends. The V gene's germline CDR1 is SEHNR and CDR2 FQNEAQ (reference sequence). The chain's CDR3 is CASSATANYGYTF. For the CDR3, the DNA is TGTGCCAGCAGCGCCACAGCTAACTATGGCTACACCTTC. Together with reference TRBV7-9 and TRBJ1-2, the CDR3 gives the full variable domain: DTGVSQNPRHKITKRGQNVTFRCDPISEHNRLYWYRQTLGQGPEFLTYFQNEAQLEKSRLLSDRFSAERPKGSFSTLEIQRTEQGDSAMYLCASSATANYGYTFGSGTRLTVV.

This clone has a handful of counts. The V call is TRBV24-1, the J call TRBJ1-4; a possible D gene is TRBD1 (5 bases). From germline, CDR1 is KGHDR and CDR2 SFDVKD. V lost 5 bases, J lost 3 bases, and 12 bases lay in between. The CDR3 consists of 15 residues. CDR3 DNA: TGTGCCACCAGTGCCGGGGGATCGGCTAATGAAAAACTGTTTTTT. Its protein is CATSAGGSANEKLFF.

The DNA of the CDR3 is TGTGCCAGCTCGGAGCGGGAGGGCCAGACCGGGGAGCTGTTTTTT. Amino acid sequence: CASSEREGQTGELFF. The chain couples TRBV18 to TRBJ2-2; 10 positions agree with TRBD2. J was trimmed by 5 bases and V by 6 bases; bases with no gene match: 6. CDR3 size: 15 residues. CDR1 is KGHSH, CDR2 LQKENI, per germline.

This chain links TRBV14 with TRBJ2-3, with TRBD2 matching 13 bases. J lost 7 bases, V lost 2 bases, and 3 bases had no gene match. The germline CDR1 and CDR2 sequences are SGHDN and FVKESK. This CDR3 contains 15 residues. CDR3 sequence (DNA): TGTGCCAGCAGCCAACCGGGACTAGCGGGATATACGCAGTATTTT. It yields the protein CASSQPGLAGYTQYF.

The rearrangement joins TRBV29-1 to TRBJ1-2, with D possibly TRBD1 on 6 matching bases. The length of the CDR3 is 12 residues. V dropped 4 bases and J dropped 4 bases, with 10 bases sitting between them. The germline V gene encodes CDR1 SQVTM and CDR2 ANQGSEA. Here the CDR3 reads CSVAWDIYGYTF. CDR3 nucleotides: TGCAGCGTTGCGTGGGACATCTATGGCTACACCTTC.